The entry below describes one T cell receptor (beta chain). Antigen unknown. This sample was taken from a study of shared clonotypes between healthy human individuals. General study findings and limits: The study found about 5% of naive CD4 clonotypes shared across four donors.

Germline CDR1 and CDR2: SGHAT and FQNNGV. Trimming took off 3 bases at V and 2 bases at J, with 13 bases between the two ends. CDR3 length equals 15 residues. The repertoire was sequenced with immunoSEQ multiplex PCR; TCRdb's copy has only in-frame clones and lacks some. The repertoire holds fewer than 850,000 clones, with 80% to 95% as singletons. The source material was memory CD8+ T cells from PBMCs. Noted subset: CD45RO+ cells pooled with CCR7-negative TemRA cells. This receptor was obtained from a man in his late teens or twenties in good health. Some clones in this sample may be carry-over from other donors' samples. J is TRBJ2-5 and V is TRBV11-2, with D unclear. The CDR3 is CASSLGSATQETQYF. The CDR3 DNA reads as TGTGCCAGCAGCTTGGGCTCCGCGACTCAAGAGACCCAGTACTTC.